The 8 T cell receptor beta chains given below trace back to one sample, sequenced in a study of cytomegalovirus exposure and HLA in healthy donors. In the PCR, 60 Vbeta and 13 Jbeta primers were used. Measured with immunoSEQ multiplex PCR; TCRdb has only the in-frame clones, and not every one. Here the sample spans about 160,000 clones, more than 80% being singletons. Sequenced input: PBMCs. The receptors were gathered from a male donor in good health and CMV-seronegative.

This clone was seen only once. The rearrangement links TRBV7-9 to TRBJ2-5, with 10 bases identical to TRBD1. Germline CDR1 and CDR2: SEHNR and FQNEAQ (reference sequence). The V segment lost 5 bases and the J segment 4 bases; nucleotides outside the gene matches: 7. The CDR3 covers 15 residues. The CDR3 DNA sequence: TGTGCCAGCAGCCCGGACAGGGGGGCACGAGAGACCCAGTACTTC. As protein: CASSPDRGARETQYF.

This rearrangement joins TRBV7-8 to TRBJ1-2; D might be TRBD1 (5 bases). V was cut by 0 bases and J by 6 bases, with 11 bases left in between. The CDR3 runs to 14 residues. Germline lookup yields CDR1 SGHVS and CDR2 FQNEAQ. The CDR3 here is CASSLALAGNGYTF. The CDR3 bases are TGTGCCAGCAGCTTAGCGCTGGCAGGGAATGGCTACACCTTC. Supplemented by reference TRBV7-8 and TRBJ1-2, the full variable domain reads GAGVSQSPRYKVAKRGQDVALRCDPISGHVSLFWYQQALGQGPEFLTYFQNEAQLDKSGLPSDRFFAERPEGSVSTLKIQRTQQEDSAVYLCASSLALAGNGYTFGSGTRLTVV.

The chain couples TRBV5-8 to TRBJ2-5, with 7 bases that match TRBD2. V lost 4 bases to trimming and J lost 10 bases; unmatched junction nucleotides: 13. The length of the CDR3 is 14 residues. From germline, CDR1 is SGHTS and CDR2 YDEGEE. The DNA for the CDR3 is TGTGCCAGCAGCCCCCGGGGGAGGGGAAGGGACCAGTACTTC. It yields the protein CASSPRGRGRDQYF.

The table lists this clone with a count of one. The V and J genes are TRBV19 and TRBJ2-7; perhaps TRBD2 as D (5 bases). The germline gives CDR1 LNHDA, CDR2 SQIVND (reference sequence). V lost 6 bases and J lost 1, with 7 bases in between. The CDR3 consists of 12 residues. The CDR3 is CASSSGSYEQYF. The CDR3 DNA sequence: TGTGCCAGTAGCTCGGGATCCTACGAGCAGTACTTC. Variable domain in full (rest from reference TRBV19 and TRBJ2-7): DGGITQSPKYLFRKEGQNVTLSCEQNLNHDAMYWYRQDPGQGLRLIYYSQIVNDFQKGDIAEGYSVSREKKESFPLTVTSAQKNPTAFYLCASSSGSYEQYFGPGTRLTVT.

This chain connects TRBV7-2 to TRBJ2-5, with 8 nucleotides matching TRBD2. Germline CDR1 and CDR2: SGHTA and FQGNSA. J was trimmed by 2 bases and V by 7 bases; bases with no gene match: 9. The length of the CDR3 is 15 residues. CDR3 bases: TGTGCCAGCACCATTAGGACTAGCACTCAAGAGACCCAGTACTTC. It translates to CASTIRTSTQETQYF.

The gene calls are TRBV19 and TRBJ1-1; TRBD1 might be the D (5 bases). Trimming removed 3 bases from V and 7 bases from J, with 9 bases in between. From germline, CDR1 is LNHDA and CDR2 SQIVND (reference sequence). This CDR3 comprises 12 residues. The CDR3 DNA follows: TGTGCCAGTAGTATGCGGGACCGTGAAGCTTTCTTT. The encoded protein is CASSMRDREAFF.

The J gene is TRBJ1-5, the V gene TRBV19; maybe TRBD1 (6 bases). The germline V gene has CDR1 LNHDA and CDR2 SQIVND (reference sequence). The CDR3 loop spans 17 amino acids. Trimming cost V 4 bases and J 7 bases, with 23 bases left between them. This CDR3 is CASSKQIQGSLTQPQHF. The CDR3 DNA is TGTGCCAGTAGTAAGCAAATACAGGGCTCCCTTACACAGCCCCAGCATTTT.

The chain employs TRBV6-1 and TRBJ2-2, with a weak D call TRBD2 (5 bases). With 3 bases removed from V and 4 bases from J, the gap between germline ends came to 15 bases. The germline V gene has CDR1 MNHNS and CDR2 SASEGT. The CDR3 covers 16 residues. In nucleotides, the CDR3 is TGTGCCAGCAGTGATCGGGGAACGAGCGGCACCGGGGAGCTGTTTTTT. Its translation: CASSDRGTSGTGELFF.